The sequence of this T cell receptor beta chain was determined in a study of shared clonotypes between healthy human individuals. The naive CD8 fraction comprised CD45RO-negative cells positively selected for CCR7 and excluded terminally differentiated effector memory CD45RA+ cells. CDR1 and CDR2 from the germline V gene are MNHEY and SMNVEV (reference sequence). The CDR3 extends over 15 amino acids. With 2 bases clipped from V and 3 bases from J, the junction kept 7 bases outside the gene matches. Only in-frame clones appear in the TCRdb table, and some are missing; sequencing was by immunoSEQ multiplex PCR. The repertoire holds millions of clones, with 93% as singletons.

The J gene is TRBJ2-7, the V gene TRBV27; the match to TRBD2 covers 7 bases. This clonotype was sampled from a man aged 18-30 years in good health. Some clones in this sample may be carry-over from other donors' samples. The sequencing input was naive CD8+ T cells from PBMCs. The chain's CDR3 is CASSLRLAVNYEQYF. The CDR3 nucleotides are TGTGCCAGCAGTTTAAGGCTAGCGGTCAACTACGAGCAGTACTTC.